Below are 12 T cell receptor beta chains sequenced from a single sample in a study of blood T cell repertoires in COVID-19. The protocol was immunoSEQ multiplex PCR, while the TCRdb copy is restricted to in-frame clones and leaves out a portion. Of roughly 48,000 clones listed, around 83% are singletons. The sample was peripheral blood. These receptors were taken from a human donor in a cohort sampled during active COVID-19.

This chain joins TRBV7-9 and TRBJ1-1; 7 nucleotides align to TRBD1. Losses at the gene ends were 4 bases for V and 8 bases for J; bases not matched to a gene: 10. The germline V gene encodes CDR1 SEHNR and CDR2 FQNEAQ (reference sequence). The CDR3 length is 14 residues. The CDR3 DNA is TGTGCCAGCAGCTCAAGACAGGGTATCGGCGAAGCTTTCTTT. This codes for CASSSRQGIGEAFF. The full variable domain, with the rest looked up from reference TRBV7-9 and TRBJ1-1, is DTGVSQNPRHKITKRGQNVTFRCDPISEHNRLYWYRQTLGQGPEFLTYFQNEAQLEKSRLLSDRFSAERPKGSFSTLEIQRTEQGDSAMYLCASSSRQGIGEAFFGQGTRLTVV.

The rearrangement links TRBV2 to TRBJ2-1, with a possible D match to TRBD1 (6 bases). Per germline, CDR1 SNHLY and CDR2 FYNNEI. The CDR3 has 13 residues. With 6 bases removed from V and 5 bases from J, the gap between germline ends came to 11 bases. CDR3 DNA sequence: TGTGCCAGCAGCGGGACACTCAACAATGAGCAGTTCTTC. Its protein is CASSGTLNNEQFF.

Only a few counts were recorded for this clone. Here the CDR3 DNA reads TGTGCCAGCAGTTCCGGACAGGGGAGAGGCTACACCTTC. This translates into CASSSGQGRGYTF. This chain links TRBV27 with TRBJ1-2; 9 bases align to TRBD1. Germline-derived CDR1 and CDR2 are MNHEY and SMNVEV (reference sequence). The CDR3 is 13 residues long. With 4 bases clipped from V and 8 bases from J, the junction kept 5 bases outside the gene matches.

The chain carries TRBV6-1 and TRBJ2-6; a possible D gene is TRBD2 (7 bases). V lost 2 bases and J 4 bases, leaving 15 bases between the germline ends. Germline CDR1 is MNHNS and CDR2 is SASEGT. The CDR3 has 17 amino acids. The CDR3 coding sequence is TGTGCCAGCAGTGAATTGGGAGGGACATACGGGGCCAACGTCCTGACTTTC. It translates to CASSELGGTYGANVLTF.

The chain has TRBV6-6 and TRBJ2-4; 8 bases fit TRBD2. Trimming at V came to 7 bases and at J to 1 base, leaving 6 bases not matched to a gene. This CDR3 contains 15 residues. Germline V gene lookup returns CDR1 MNHNY and CDR2 SVGAGI (reference sequence). CDR3 residues: CASNSGGSAKNIQYF. The CDR3 DNA reads as TGTGCCAGCAACTCGGGGGGGTCTGCCAAAAACATTCAGTACTTC.

The chain is built from TRBV7-6 and TRBJ2-1, with TRBD2 matching 9 bases. This CDR3 contains 17 residues. V lost 1 base to trimming and J lost 7 bases; unmatched junction nucleotides: 11. CDR1 and CDR2 from the germline V gene are SGHVS and FNYEAQ. Here the CDR3 DNA reads TGTGCCAGCAGCTTAGGGTTGCGGGGGGGCCCGAGAAATGAGCAGTTCTTC. This codes for CASSLGLRGGPRNEQFF.

The chain has TRBV7-9 and TRBJ2-3; D may be TRBD1 (5 bases). V was clipped by 3 bases and J by 3 bases, with 10 bases between them. Germline V CDR1 and CDR2: SEHNR, FQNEAQ (reference sequence). CDR3 length: 14 residues. CDR3 in amino acids: CASSFRDGTDTQYF. CDR3 in DNA: TGTGCCAGCAGCTTCAGGGATGGAACAGATACGCAGTATTTT.

This chain links TRBV19 with TRBJ1-5; tentatively, D is TRBD1 (5 bases). Trimming stripped 8 bases from V and 3 bases from J, with 14 bases between. The germline V gene has CDR1 LNHDA and CDR2 SQIVND (reference sequence). The CDR3 is 14 residues long. DNA of the CDR3: TGTGCCAGTGACGTTGGGGGGAACAATCAGCCCCAGCATTTT. The encoded protein is CASDVGGNNQPQHF.

The CDR3 protein is CASSPLAGDTDTQYF. CDR3 bases: TGTGCCAGCAGCCCACTAGCGGGGGACACAGATACGCAGTATTTT. J is TRBJ2-3 and V is TRBV7-9, with 11 bases identical to TRBD2. Losses at the gene ends were 5 bases for V and 2 bases for J; bases not matched to a gene: 3. The CDR3 sequence is 15 residues long. Germline loops: CDR1 SEHNR, CDR2 FQNEAQ (reference sequence).

The chain couples TRBV11-3 to TRBJ2-1, with TRBD2 matching over 10 bases. The CDR3 runs to 18 residues. Germline-derived CDR1 and CDR2 are SGHNT and YENEEA. Unmatched junction bases numbered 10, after V lost 5 bases and J lost 0 bases. The CDR3 reads CASSQEGSSGGSYNEQFF. The CDR3 bases are TGTGCCAGCAGCCAGGAGGGGTCTAGCGGGGGCTCCTACAATGAGCAGTTCTTC.

This clone was counted a few times. The gene calls are TRBV10-2 and TRBJ1-6; 7 positions match TRBD1. This CDR3 is 14 amino acids long. Germline CDR1 reads WSHSY; CDR2 reads SAAADI. J gave up 14 bases and V 10 bases, and 17 bases lay outside the gene matches. CDR3 amino acids: CATREGATTLSLHF. In DNA form, the CDR3 reads TGCGCCACCAGGGAGGGGGCTACTACGTTGTCCCTCCACTTT.

The rearrangement links TRBV9 to TRBJ2-3, with a weak D call TRBD2 (6 bases). The CDR3 runs to 15 residues. In germline, CDR1 is SGDLS, CDR2 YYNGEE. V was cut by 0 bases and J by 3 bases, with 11 bases left in between. CDR3 residues: CASSVVGGATDTQYF. CDR3 sequence (DNA): TGTGCCAGCAGCGTAGTAGGCGGGGCGACAGATACGCAGTATTTT.